This TCR beta chain was captured in a study of patients and donors after allogeneic stem cell transplantation. In germline, CDR1 is DFQATT, CDR2 SNEGSKA (reference sequence). The CDR3 totals 14 residues. With V trimmed by 2 bases and J by 7 bases, 6 bases remained unmatched. TCRdb re-called the RT-PCR reads through MiXCR, storing one row per CDR3 protein. In the table there are more than 850,000 distinct CDR3 sequences, around 17% of which are singletons. The sequence was collected from a human donor who was either an allogeneic HSCT recipient or a stem cell or donor lymphocyte infusion donor (not recorded which). It is not recorded whose cells these are; they may come from a transplant donor. Input material: blood, either unsorted or a sorted T cell fraction (not recorded which). V is TRBV20-1 and J is TRBJ1-4, with 8 bases lining up with TRBD1. The CDR3 protein is CSARPGQDGEKLFF. CDR3 sequence (DNA): TGCAGTGCTAGACCGGGACAGGATGGTGAAAAACTGTTTTTT.